Below, 27 T cell receptor beta chains from the same sample are listed, as sequenced in a study of control samples from healthy donors and cancer patients. The table came from immunoSEQ multiplex PCR; TCRdb's copy has only in-frame clones and leaves some out. This sample carries some 67,000 clones, around 92% of them seen once, and the ten largest clones take around a fifth. Sequenced material: PBMCs. The receptor source for this set is a man aged 60 to 75 with lung cancer.

This clone was observed a few times. V gene TRBV4-1 combines with J gene TRBJ2-5; possible D gene TRBD1, 5 bases. Looked up from germline, CDR1 is MGHRA and CDR2 is YSYEKL. V was clipped by 4 bases and J by 4 bases, with 16 bases between them. The CDR3 runs to 15 residues. The CDR3 region is CASSLLTAPRETQYF. The CDR3 nucleotides are TGCGCCAGCAGCCTCTTGACAGCGCCCCGAGAGACCCAGTACTTC.

V usage is TRBV25-1 and J usage is TRBJ2-2; tentatively, D is TRBD1 (6 bases). Germline-derived CDR1 and CDR2 are MGHDK and SYGVNS. The length of the CDR3 is 14 residues. V dropped 8 bases and J dropped 1 base, with 11 bases sitting between them. The CDR3 DNA reads as TGTGCCAGCGGGTCAGGGGTGAACACCGGGGAGCTGTTTTTT. As protein: CASGSGVNTGELFF.

V usage is TRBV30 and J usage is TRBJ1-1; no firm D call. Trimming removed 2 bases from V and 0 bases from J, with 10 bases in between. CDR3 length equals 14 residues. CDR1 and CDR2 (germline): GTSNPN, SVGIG (reference sequence). Here the CDR3 reads CAWSIDFMNTEAFF. In nucleotides, the CDR3 is TGTGCCTGGAGTATCGACTTTATGAACACTGAAGCTTTCTTT.

This clone was detected only a few times. The V call is TRBV7-2, the J call TRBJ2-1; possibly TRBD2 for D (5 bases). Trimming left V 6 bases short and J 8 bases short, with 14 bases between. Looked up from germline, CDR1 is SGHTA and CDR2 is FQGNSA. The CDR3 length is 13 residues. CDR3: CASRRVAGDEQFF. The DNA of the CDR3 is TGTGCCAGCAGACGGGTCGCGGGCGATGAGCAGTTCTTC. Full variable domain (missing parts from reference TRBV7-2 and TRBJ2-1): GAGVSQSPSNKVTEKGKDVELRCDPISGHTALYWYRQSLGQGLEFLIYFQGNSAPDKSGLPSDRFSAERTGGSVSTLTIQRTQQEDSAVYLCASRRVAGDEQFFGPGTRLTVL.

V and J are TRBV7-2 and TRBJ1-6; TRBD1 agrees at 9 bases. The CDR3 consists of 16 residues. Germline values: CDR1 SGHTA, CDR2 FQGNSA. Trimming removed 5 bases from V and 4 bases from J; junction bases left unmatched: 6. The CDR3 is CASSPSTGGYNSPLHF. CDR3 DNA sequence: TGTGCCAGCAGCCCCTCGACAGGGGGTTATAATTCACCCCTCCACTTT.

The chain carries TRBV5-3 and TRBJ1-1; perhaps TRBD1 as D (5 bases). TRBV5-3 is labeled an ORF, and its function is uncertain. This CDR3 spans 17 amino acids. V lost 0 bases to trimming and J lost 0 bases, with 15 bases between them. The chain's CDR3 is CARSLGRERKMNTEAFF. The CDR3 DNA reads TGTGCCAGAAGCTTGGGCAGGGAGAGAAAGATGAACACTGAAGCTTTCTTT.

The rearrangement joins TRBV5-1 to TRBJ2-1, with 11 nucleotides matching TRBD2. CDR3 size: 16 residues. Germline V gene sequence: CDR1 SGHRS, CDR2 YFSETQ. V gave up 6 bases and J gave up 9 bases; unmatched junction bases: 14. The CDR3 region has the DNA TGCGCCAGCATTAAAGGACTAGCGGGTTGGGGAGGTGAGCAGTTCTTC. Translated, it gives CASIKGLAGWGGEQFF.

This chain joins TRBV7-2 and TRBJ2-3; 12 positions agree with TRBD2. The trim removed 3 bases at V and 2 bases at J, leaving 3 bases unmatched. The germline gives CDR1 SGHTA, CDR2 FQGNSA. The CDR3 sequence is 16 residues long. CDR3 amino acids: CASSFGLAGITDTQYF. CDR3 DNA: TGTGCCAGCAGCTTTGGACTAGCGGGAATCACAGATACGCAGTATTTT.

The rearrangement links TRBV2 to TRBJ2-3, with a tentative D call TRBD2 (6 bases). The V and J ends lost 1 base and 0 bases respectively, with 11 bases between them. Germline lookup yields CDR1 SNHLY and CDR2 FYNNEI. The CDR3 has 16 residues. The CDR3 bases are TGTGCCAGCAGTGAAGGACTGGGGAGGAGCACAGATACGCAGTATTTT. Its protein is CASSEGLGRSTDTQYF. Full variable domain (remainder filled in from reference TRBV2 and TRBJ2-3): EPEVTQTPSHQVTQMGQEVILRCVPISNHLYFYWYRQILGQKVEFLVSFYNNEISEKSEIFDDQFSVERPDGSNFTLKIRSTKLEDSAMYFCASSEGLGRSTDTQYFGPGTRLTVL.

About this clone itself: The junction shows a germline mismatch at one end, possibly a read error. The V call is TRBV7-9, the J call TRBJ1-1; D is ambiguous. Germline CDR1 SEHNR, CDR2 FQNEAQ (reference sequence). There are 14 residues in the CDR3. As DNA, the CDR3 is TGTGCCAGCAGCTTAGCCTCTTTGAACCCTGAAGCTTTCTTT. Translated, it gives CASSLASLNPEAFF.

The V gene is TRBV7-6, the J gene TRBJ1-5; D remains ambiguous. CDR3 length: 13 residues. V lost 3 bases, J lost 6 bases, and 9 bases lay in between. The germline gives CDR1 SGHVS, CDR2 FNYEAQ. The CDR3 DNA reads as TGTGCCAGCAGCTTCCAACCAAGTCAGCCCCAGCATTTT. Its translation is CASSFQPSQPQHF.

The genes are TRBV12-5 and TRBJ2-3, with D unresolved. With 2 bases removed from V and 2 bases from J, the gap between germline ends came to 5 bases. Germline V gives CDR1 LGHNT, CDR2 FRNRAP. The CDR3 consists of 13 residues. The CDR3 loop is CASGLTLTDTQYF. The DNA for the CDR3 is TGTGCTAGTGGTTTGACACTCACAGATACGCAGTATTTT.

CDR3 DNA: TGTGCCAGCAGGGGGCAGGGATCTAGCAATCAGCCCCAGCATTTT. The encoded protein is CASRGQGSSNQPQHF. This chain uses TRBV27 with TRBJ1-5; D possibly corresponds to TRBD1 (5 bases). Per the germline V gene, CDR1 is MNHEY and CDR2 is SMNVEV (reference sequence). There are 15 residues in the CDR3. The V and J ends lost 6 bases and 0 bases respectively, with 12 bases between them.

The gene calls are TRBV7-9 and TRBJ1-3; D is perhaps TRBD1 (5 bases). Germline CDR1 is SEHNR and CDR2 is FQNEAQ (reference sequence). Trimming removed 5 bases from V and 0 bases from J, with 8 bases in between. The CDR3 has 14 residues. CDR3 sequence (DNA): TGTGCCAGCAGCCACGACAGCTCTGGAAACACCATATATTTT. Its translation: CASSHDSSGNTIYF.

This chain uses TRBV5-4 with TRBJ1-1; 8 positions agree with TRBD1. This CDR3 has 14 residues. V lost 6 bases to trimming and J lost 2 bases; unmatched junction nucleotides: 6. Germline CDR1 is SGHNT and CDR2 is YYREEE (reference sequence). Here the CDR3 reads CASNPGQGNTEAFF. CDR3 nucleotides: TGTGCCAGCAACCCCGGACAGGGTAACACTGAAGCTTTCTTT.

V is TRBV27 and J is TRBJ2-7; 10 bases map to TRBD1. J gave up 5 bases and V 5 bases, and 9 bases lay outside the gene matches. There are 15 residues in the CDR3. In germline, CDR1 is MNHEY, CDR2 SMNVEV (reference sequence). CDR3: CASSKSYGTGDEQYV. The CDR3 DNA is TGTGCCAGCAGTAAGTCCTACGGGACAGGGGACGAGCAGTACGTC.

The count of this clone is one. The CDR3 is CASRTGLPNYGYTF. The CDR3 DNA sequence: TGTGCCAGCAGAACAGGGCTACCTAACTATGGCTACACCTTC. V usage is TRBV5-5 and J usage is TRBJ1-2, with D perhaps TRBD1 (6 bases). V was trimmed by 5 bases and J by 0 bases, leaving 11 bases between them. This CDR3 is 14 amino acids long. The germline CDR1 and CDR2 sequences are SGHKS and YYEKEE (reference sequence).

The chain recombines TRBV6-6 with TRBJ2-5; 10 bases line up with TRBD2. Germline assignment: CDR1 MNHNY and CDR2 SVGAGI (reference sequence). The trim removed 5 bases at V and 3 bases at J, leaving 6 bases unmatched. The CDR3 has 15 amino acids. The CDR3 here is CASSLGLADEETQYF. DNA of the CDR3: TGTGCCAGCAGTCTAGGACTAGCGGACGAAGAGACCCAGTACTTC.

This chain uses TRBV18 with TRBJ2-3, with 8 bases aligning to TRBD1. Per the germline V gene, CDR1 is KGHSH and CDR2 is LQKENI. This CDR3 comprises 15 residues. Trimming took 3 bases from V and 6 from J; bases not matched to a gene: 8. CDR3 residues: CASSPNGQGMDTQYF. CDR3 in DNA: TGTGCCAGCTCACCCAACGGACAGGGAATGGATACGCAGTATTTT.

This clone is medium-sized. The sample contains more than one DNA sequence encoding this CDR3. The genes are TRBV7-8 and TRBJ1-1, with 7 bases matching TRBD1. This CDR3 has 16 residues. The germline CDR1 and CDR2 sequences are SGHVS and FQNEAQ. V shed 2 bases and J 2 bases; nucleotides not matched to a gene: 8. CDR3 nucleotides: TGTGCCAGCAGCTTAAGGCCGGGACAGCGTAACACTGAAGCTTTCTTT. Translating gives CASSLRPGQRNTEAFF. Using reference TRBV7-8 and TRBJ1-1 for the parts outside the CDR3, the full variable domain is GAGVSQSPRYKVAKRGQDVALRCDPISGHVSLFWYQQALGQGPEFLTYFQNEAQLDKSGLPSDRFFAERPEGSVSTLKIQRTQQEDSAVYLCASSLRPGQRNTEAFFGQGTRLTVV.

The rearrangement joins TRBV9 to TRBJ1-4; D perhaps matches TRBD1 (6 bases). V shed 5 bases and J shed 2 bases, with 19 bases lying between them. Germline V gene lookup returns CDR1 SGDLS and CDR2 YYNGEE. The CDR3 covers 17 residues. Here the CDR3 reads CASSPGNQGTTNEKLFF. DNA of the CDR3: TGTGCCAGCAGTCCCGGTAATCAGGGGACCACTAATGAAAAACTGTTTTTT.

The chain uses TRBV7-9 and TRBJ2-1; TRBD1 matches 8 bases. This CDR3 spans 16 amino acids. Germline CDR1 and CDR2: SEHNR and FQNEAQ (reference sequence). V trimming: 3 bases; J trimming: 7 bases; junction bases outside the gene matches: 11. The CDR3 protein is CASSLGQGQGKNEQFF. As DNA, the CDR3 is TGTGCCAGCAGCTTGGGTCAAGGACAGGGTAAGAATGAGCAGTTCTTC.

This clone occurred a few times. The rearrangement uses TRBV7-9 and TRBJ2-6; D perhaps matches TRBD2 (5 bases). There are 16 residues in the CDR3. Germline loops: CDR1 SEHNR, CDR2 FQNEAQ (reference sequence). Trimming stripped 5 bases from V and 3 bases from J, with 14 bases between. The CDR3 protein is CASSQPPRDGANVLTF. DNA of the CDR3: TGTGCCAGCAGCCAACCCCCCCGGGATGGGGCCAACGTCCTGACTTTC.

This clone was seen only once. V and J are TRBV15 and TRBJ2-1; perhaps D is TRBD1 or TRBD2 (6 bases each). Germline V CDR1 and CDR2: LNHNV, YYDKDF (reference sequence). CDR3 length equals 15 residues. Trimming pared 0 bases from V and 7 bases from J, leaving 13 bases between. In DNA, the CDR3 is TGTGCCACCAGCAGAGATAACGGGGGCCGGAATGAGCAGTTCTTC. Protein product: CATSRDNGGRNEQFF. The variable domain in full, completed from reference TRBV15 and TRBJ2-1, reads DAMVIQNPRYQVTQFGKPVTLSCSQTLNHNVMYWYQQKSSQAPKLLFHYYDKDFNNEADTPDNFQSRRPNTSFCFLDIRSPGLGDTAMYLCATSRDNGGRNEQFFGPGTRLTVL.

The rearrangement uses TRBV24-1 and TRBJ2-3; D is ambiguous. Per germline, CDR1 KGHDR and CDR2 SFDVKD. V lost 4 bases, J lost 0 bases, and 16 bases lay in between. The CDR3 is made up of 17 amino acids. The CDR3 region is CATSDSAWVDSTDTQYF. The CDR3 DNA reads TGTGCCACCAGTGACTCGGCATGGGTGGATAGCACAGATACGCAGTATTTT.

This chain joins TRBV7-9 and TRBJ2-4; the D gene is possibly TRBD2 (5 bases). V lost 7 bases and J lost 0, with 10 bases in between. Germline V gives CDR1 SEHNR, CDR2 FQNEAQ (reference sequence). The CDR3 contains 14 residues. CDR3 coding DNA: TGTGCCAGCAACCAACTAGGAGCCAAAAACATTCAGTACTTC. Its translation is CASNQLGAKNIQYF.

The V call is TRBV14, the J call TRBJ1-1; D is possibly TRBD1 (6 bases). Trimming removed 4 bases from V and 6 bases from J, with 24 bases in between. Germline lookup yields CDR1 SGHDN and CDR2 FVKESK. The CDR3 runs to 17 residues. The CDR3 DNA reads as TGTGCCAGCAGCCGAAGGGGGATGGTCGATCCCGGCTCTGAAGCTTTCTTT. Translated, it gives CASSRRGMVDPGSEAFF.